This T cell receptor beta chain was profiled in a study of blood T cell repertoires in COVID-19. Study as a whole: COVID-19 samples from acute and convalescent phases originated in the United States, Italy and Spain. In each case, the material was cDNA or gDNA derived from T cells, B-cell-depleted T cells, or PBMCs.

The CDR3 has 15 residues. Germline V gene sequence: CDR1 SNHLY, CDR2 FYNNEI. The ends lost 4 bases at V and 4 bases at J; junction bases unmatched: 7. In the original processing: Reference gene primer amplification yielded estimated nucleated cell counts. Assay: immunoSEQ multiplex PCR; the TCRdb copy retains only in-frame clones and omits some. The D gene and trimming were derived from the DNA, and the V and J assignments and clone size from that table. This table holds just over 85,000 clones, about 89% found once. The origin of this receptor is a middle-aged man with acute or convalescent COVID-19. The chain uses TRBV2 and TRBJ2-7; 10 bases fit TRBD1. Material for sequencing was peripheral blood. CDR3 nucleotide sequence: TGTGCCAGCAGTGTAACCGGGACAGGGGTTTACGAGCAGTACTTC. It codes for CASSVTGTGVYEQYF.